These 27 T cell receptor beta chains were sequenced from one sample in a study of cytomegalovirus exposure and HLA in healthy donors. Use of 60 Vbeta and 13 Jbeta primers characterized the PCR. Profiled with immunoSEQ multiplex PCR; TCRdb holds only in-frame clones, not every one. Here the sample spans about 170,000 clones, 75% to 90% being singletons. Sequenced sample: PBMCs. The receptor source for this set is a woman in her forties or fifties in good health and CMV-seropositive.

This clone has more than one count but fewer than ten. V and J are TRBV6-4 and TRBJ2-1; TRBD2 aligns across 12 bases. Germline CDR1 reads MRHNA; CDR2 reads SNTAGT. The CDR3 length is 15 residues. V shed 6 bases and J 8 bases; nucleotides not matched to a gene: 8. CDR3 region: CASSRLAGGPDEQFF. Here the CDR3 DNA reads TGTGCCAGCAGCCGTCTAGCGGGGGGGCCCGATGAGCAGTTCTTC.

The gene calls are TRBV11-3 and TRBJ2-7, with D perhaps matching TRBD1 (6 bases). Germline V gene sequence: CDR1 SGHNT, CDR2 YENEEA. The CDR3 length is 12 residues. V lost 5 bases and J 6 bases, leaving 11 bases between the germline ends. This CDR3 reads CASSRSRGEQYF. The DNA for the CDR3 is TGTGCCAGCAGCCGTAGCAGGGGCGAGCAGTACTTC.

The chain carries TRBV19 and TRBJ1-1; perhaps TRBD1 as D (5 bases). Germline V gene lookup returns CDR1 LNHDA and CDR2 SQIVND (reference sequence). The V end lost 3 bases, the J end lost 7 bases, and 15 bases lay between the germline ends. The CDR3 consists of 14 residues. The CDR3 nucleotides read TGTGCCAGTAGTATGGGGGGGGGAACTTATGAAGCTTTCTTT. Encoded protein: CASSMGGGTYEAFF.

This clone was detected only once. The chain links TRBV28 to TRBJ2-7; 7 bases are shared with TRBD2. CDR1 is MDHEN and CDR2 is SYDVKM in the germline V gene. The CDR3 runs 15 residues. After removal of 8 bases from V and 2 bases from J, the junction contained 12 bases not matched to a gene. CDR3 region: CASRVWREPAYEQYF. The CDR3, as DNA: TGTGCCAGCCGGGTCTGGCGGGAGCCGGCCTACGAGCAGTACTTC.

There are a few counts of this clone. The chain links TRBV7-2 to TRBJ2-1, with 8 bases lining up with TRBD1. This CDR3 contains 17 residues. Germline V gives CDR1 SGHTA, CDR2 FQGNSA. V dropped 3 bases and J dropped 6; count of bases not matched to a gene: 13. The CDR3 protein is CASSFNSLGQGVNEQFF. CDR3 DNA sequence: TGTGCCAGCAGCTTCAACAGCTTAGGACAGGGAGTCAATGAGCAGTTCTTC.

The chain employs TRBV15 and TRBJ2-1, with 13 positions matching TRBD2. The CDR3 runs to 17 residues. The V and J ends lost 4 bases and 7 bases, in that order; junction bases with no gene match: 10. CDR1 is LNHNV, CDR2 YYDKDF, per germline (reference sequence). CDR3 nucleotide sequence: TGTGCCACCAGCAACCTTTTACTAGCGGGGGGGTCAAATGAGCAGTTCTTC. Its protein product is CATSNLLLAGGSNEQFF.

The J gene is TRBJ2-7, the V gene TRBV5-4, with 9 bases fitting TRBD1. The CDR3 consists of 18 residues. The germline gives CDR1 SGHNT, CDR2 YYREEE (reference sequence). The J segment lost 0 bases and the V segment lost 4 bases, leaving 14 bases of the junction unmatched. The CDR3 here is CASSTRGSGTGSSYEQYF. The CDR3 DNA sequence: TGTGCCAGCAGCACCCGAGGCTCCGGGACAGGGTCCTCCTACGAGCAGTACTTC. The whole variable domain, remainder taken from reference TRBV5-4 and TRBJ2-7, is ETGVTQSPTHLIKTRGQQVTLRCSSQSGHNTVSWYQQALGQGPQFIFQYYREEENGRGNFPPRFSGLQFPNYSSELNVNALELDDSALYLCASSTRGSGTGSSYEQYFGPGTRLTVT.

To note about this clone: The junction and the germline gene differ at one end; a read error may be behind it. V usage is TRBV27 and J usage is TRBJ2-7; 7 bases agree with TRBD2. Germline V gene sequence: CDR1 MNHEY, CDR2 SMNVEV (reference sequence). This CDR3 is 15 amino acids long. The CDR3 bases are TGTGCCAGCAGTTTATACGGGGGGACCTCCCACGAGCAGTACTTC. It encodes CASSLYGGTSHEQYF.

For the CDR3, the DNA is TGTGCCAGCAGCGTAGCGGGGGAAGCCACTGAAGCTTTCTTT. Translating gives CASSVAGEATEAFF. The chain uses TRBV9 and TRBJ1-1; D possibly corresponds to TRBD1 (5 bases). The CDR3 has 14 residues. Per the germline V gene, CDR1 is SGDLS and CDR2 is YYNGEE. Trimming stripped 0 bases from V and 4 bases from J, with 10 bases between.

This clone was counted once. The chain combines TRBV6-5 with TRBJ1-1, with TRBD1 matching 9 bases. CDR1 MNHEY and CDR2 SVGAGI come from the germline V gene. V lost 6 bases, J lost 5 bases, and 4 bases stayed unmatched. CDR3 length: 13 residues. CDR3: CASRKQGATEAFF. In DNA, the CDR3 is TGTGCCAGCAGGAAACAGGGGGCGACTGAAGCTTTCTTT.

V usage is TRBV6-5 and J usage is TRBJ1-1; D gene ambiguous. CDR1 is MNHEY and CDR2 is SVGAGI in the germline V gene. The CDR3 runs to 14 residues. Trimming left V 2 bases short and J 2 bases short, with 9 bases between. DNA for the CDR3: TGTGCCAGCAGTTACAGTCGGGGTAACACTGAAGCTTTCTTT. This codes for CASSYSRGNTEAFF.

The chain links TRBV9 to TRBJ1-1; no reliable D call. V shed 1 base and J shed 6 bases, with 10 bases lying between them. Germline V lookup: CDR1 SGDLS, CDR2 YYNGEE. The CDR3 extends over 13 amino acids. The CDR3, as DNA: TGTGCCAGCAGCGTACAGAGAGGGTCTGAAGCTTTCTTT. Its translation: CASSVQRGSEAFF.

The chain combines TRBV4-3 with TRBJ2-2; 14 positions agree with TRBD2. Germline V gene lookup returns CDR1 LGHNA and CDR2 YSLEER. This CDR3 has 19 residues. Losses at the gene ends were 1 base for V and 0 bases for J; bases not matched to a gene: 4. The CDR3 sequence: CASSQVRTSGRSNTGELFF. DNA for the CDR3: TGCGCCAGCAGCCAAGTTCGGACTAGCGGGAGGTCGAACACCGGGGAGCTGTTTTTT.

J is TRBJ1-1 and V is TRBV27; D call uncertain. The CDR3 sequence is 14 residues long. Germline CDR1 and CDR2: MNHEY and SMNVEV (reference sequence). V dropped 3 bases and J dropped 1 base, with 9 bases sitting between them. As DNA, the CDR3 is TGTGCCAGCAGTTTCGGAAGCGAGAACACTGAAGCTTTCTTT. This encodes CASSFGSENTEAFF.

This clone has a single count. The chain uses TRBV6-1 and TRBJ1-1; a weak D match, TRBD1 (6 bases). CDR3 length: 12 amino acids. The germline gives CDR1 MNHNS, CDR2 SASEGT. Trimming took 5 bases from V and 5 from J, leaving 9 bases between them. CDR3 sequence reads: CASSYTGTEAFF. For the CDR3, the DNA is TGTGCCAGCAGTTATACAGGGACTGAAGCTTTCTTT.

This chain uses TRBV9 with TRBJ2-1, with 11 bases aligning to TRBD2. This CDR3 comprises 17 residues. Germline assignment: CDR1 SGDLS and CDR2 YYNGEE. V was clipped by 2 bases and J by 10 bases; unmatched bases: 14. CDR3 in amino acids: CASSVEPTSGGLREQFF. The CDR3 DNA is TGTGCCAGCAGCGTCGAACCTACTAGCGGGGGTCTCCGGGAGCAGTTCTTC.

V is TRBV5-1 and J is TRBJ1-1, with 10 bases aligning to TRBD1. J lost 6 bases, V lost 4 bases, and 9 bases had no gene match. Germline V gene sequence: CDR1 SGHRS, CDR2 YFSETQ. The CDR3 is made up of 15 amino acids. DNA of the CDR3: TGCGCCAGCAGCCTACGACAGGGGGCGCAGGCTGAAGCTTTCTTT. Its translation: CASSLRQGAQAEAFF.

The V call is TRBV4-3, the J call TRBJ1-1, with D hard to call. Between the trimmed V and J ends, which lost 0 bases and 0 bases, there was a span of 14 bases. The CDR3 covers 17 residues. Germline V gene data show CDR1 as LGHNA and CDR2 as YSLEER. The CDR3 DNA is TGCGCCAGCAGCCAAGATCAGCGAGGGCCCCTGAACACTGAAGCTTTCTTT. Its translation: CASSQDQRGPLNTEAFF.

The rearrangement links TRBV30 to TRBJ2-6; weak D call: TRBD1 (7 bases). The CDR3 runs 16 residues. Trimming removed 4 bases at V and 0 bases at J, with 13 bases between. CDR1 GTSNPN and CDR2 SVGIG come from the germline V gene (reference sequence). The CDR3 spells CAWTGGLPSGANVLTF. For the CDR3, the DNA is TGTGCCTGGACAGGGGGGCTCCCCTCTGGGGCCAACGTCCTGACTTTC.

The chain has TRBV5-1 and TRBJ2-1, with 10 bases fitting TRBD2. In germline, CDR1 is SGHRS, CDR2 YFSETQ. The ends lost 0 bases at V and 2 bases at J; junction bases unmatched: 5. The CDR3 runs 17 residues. CDR3 region: CASSLGLLAGAYNEQFF. DNA of the CDR3: TGCGCCAGCAGCTTGGGCCTCCTAGCGGGAGCCTACAATGAGCAGTTCTTC.

This sequence joins TRBV11-3 and TRBJ1-3; D is unresolved. Germline loops: CDR1 SGHNT, CDR2 YENEEA. The CDR3 is made up of 14 amino acids. Trimming removed 3 bases at V and 4 bases at J, with 10 bases between. CDR3 coding DNA: TGTGCCAGCAGCTTCGGCCGCGGAGGAAACACCATATATTTT. Its protein product is CASSFGRGGNTIYF.

The chain couples TRBV19 to TRBJ2-4; 8 bases match TRBD1. Losses at the gene ends were 6 bases for V and 5 bases for J; bases not matched to a gene: 9. The V gene's germline CDR1 is LNHDA and CDR2 SQIVND (reference sequence). CDR3 size: 15 residues. The CDR3 coding sequence is TGTGCCAGTAGGGATCGGACAGGGCGGGAAAACATTCAGTACTTC. Translation: CASRDRTGRENIQYF.

Details on this clone: The junction differs from germline at one of its ends, possibly a read error. The chain carries TRBV7-2 and TRBJ2-1; D is ambiguous. This CDR3 spans 13 amino acids. The germline V gene has CDR1 SGHTA and CDR2 FQGNSA. The CDR3 protein is CASKSSTYDEQFF. CDR3 in DNA: TGTGCCAGCAAAAGTTCTACCTACGATGAGCAGTTCTTC.

J is TRBJ2-1 and V is TRBV11-1, with TRBD2 identical over 7 bases. CDR1 and CDR2 (germline): SGHAT, FQDESV (reference sequence). The junction had 5 bases not matched to a gene; V was cut back by 6 bases and J by 0 bases. This CDR3 has 15 residues. As DNA, the CDR3 is TGTGCCAGCAGTCCTAGCGGATACTCCTACAATGAGCAGTTCTTC. It specifies CASSPSGYSYNEQFF. Full variable domain (outside the CDR3, taken from reference TRBV11-1 and TRBJ2-1): EAEVAQSPRYKITEKSQAVAFWCDPISGHATLYWYRQILGQGPELLVQFQDESVVDDSQLPKDRFSAERLKGVDSTLKIQPAELGDSAMYLCASSPSGYSYNEQFFGPGTRLTVL.

This chain joins TRBV2 and TRBJ2-7; the match to TRBD1 covers 8 bases. After removal of 8 bases from V and 1 base from J, the junction contained 4 bases not matched to a gene. CDR3 length: 13 residues. In germline, CDR1 is SNHLY, CDR2 FYNNEI. The CDR3 spells CASARDRSYEQYF. As DNA, the CDR3 is TGTGCCAGCGCCCGGGACAGGTCCTACGAGCAGTACTTC.

The chain joins TRBV7-2 to TRBJ2-2; 9 bases agree with TRBD2. CDR3 length equals 15 residues. CDR1 is SGHTA, CDR2 FQGNSA, per germline. Trimming removed 1 base from V and 10 bases from J; junction bases left unmatched: 7. The CDR3 protein is CASSLEISGGTELFF. The CDR3 DNA follows: TGTGCCAGCAGCTTAGAGATTAGCGGGGGTACGGAGCTGTTTTTT. The complete variable domain, with remaining parts taken from reference TRBV7-2 and TRBJ2-2, reads GAGVSQSPSNKVTEKGKDVELRCDPISGHTALYWYRQSLGQGLEFLIYFQGNSAPDKSGLPSDRFSAERTGGSVSTLTIQRTQQEDSAVYLCASSLEISGGTELFFGEGSRLTVL.

The J gene is TRBJ1-5, the V gene TRBV9; 8 bases line up with TRBD1. The V gene end was trimmed by 4 bases and the J gene end by 5 bases; junction bases not matched to a gene: 8. The CDR3 has 15 amino acids. The germline CDR1 and CDR2 sequences are SGDLS and YYNGEE. The CDR3 coding sequence is TGTGCCAGCAGCTTCCGGGGACAGGTTGATCAGCCCCAGCATTTT. This codes for CASSFRGQVDQPQHF.